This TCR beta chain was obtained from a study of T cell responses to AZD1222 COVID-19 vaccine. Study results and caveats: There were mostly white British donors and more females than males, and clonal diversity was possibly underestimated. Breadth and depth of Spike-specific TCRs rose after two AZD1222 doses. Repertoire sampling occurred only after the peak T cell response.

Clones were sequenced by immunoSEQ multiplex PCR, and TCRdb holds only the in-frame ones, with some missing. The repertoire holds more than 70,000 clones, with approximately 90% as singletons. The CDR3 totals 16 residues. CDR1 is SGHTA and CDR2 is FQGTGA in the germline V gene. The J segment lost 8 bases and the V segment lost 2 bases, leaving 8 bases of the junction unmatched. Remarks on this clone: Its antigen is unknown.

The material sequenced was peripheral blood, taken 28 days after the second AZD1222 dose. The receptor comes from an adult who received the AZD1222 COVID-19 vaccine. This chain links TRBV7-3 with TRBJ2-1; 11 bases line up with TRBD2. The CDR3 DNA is TGTGCCAGCAGCTTATCACTAGCGGGAGTAAGTGATGAGCAGTTCTTC. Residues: CASSLSLAGVSDEQFF.